A single sample is the source of the 17 T cell receptor beta chains below, sequenced in a study of read filtering for tumor transcriptome and immune sequencing. The library was built from around 0.4 ug RNA with molecular barcoded adaptors for alpha/delta and beta/gamma chains. Each CDR3 protein is one row after TCRdb ran MiXCR on the reads. The sample yields roughly 90,000 distinct CDR3 sequences, roughly 21% seen once. The source material was a population of CD138-negative cells sorted from bone marrow. All receptors derive from a donor at least 40 years old with multiple myeloma.

There are many counts of this clonotype. The V gene is TRBV5-1, the J gene TRBJ2-2; weak D call: TRBD1 (6 bases). Trimming removed 4 bases at V and 2 bases at J, with 12 bases between. The CDR3 is made up of 15 amino acids. Germline V gene sequence: CDR1 SGHRS, CDR2 YFSETQ. This CDR3 reads CASSPDSSNTGELFF. CDR3 bases: TGCGCCAGCAGCCCGGACAGTTCTAACACCGGGGAGCTGTTTTTT.

In its sample, this clonotype was seen many times. The chain carries TRBV5-5 and TRBJ2-2; D remains ambiguous. Germline V lookup: CDR1 SGHKS, CDR2 YYEKEE (reference sequence). This CDR3 spans 14 amino acids. Deletions cut 4 bases from V and 6 bases from J, with 13 bases between. The CDR3 here is CASSRTLTAGELFF. The CDR3 coding sequence is TGTGCCAGCAGCCGGACGCTGACTGCCGGGGAGCTGTTTTTT.

This clonotype was seen many times. J is TRBJ2-3 and V is TRBV6-5; D uncertain. V was trimmed by 0 bases and J by 2 bases, leaving 9 bases between them. The length of the CDR3 is 15 residues. CDR1 and CDR2 from the germline V gene are MNHEY and SVGAGI. The CDR3 loop reads CASSYSGLTTDTQYF. DNA for the CDR3: TGTGCCAGCAGTTACTCGGGCCTAACCACAGATACGCAGTATTTT.

With respect to this clonotype: Compared with germline, one end of the junction differs, possibly owing to a read error. The chain carries TRBV29-1 and TRBJ2-1, with TRBD2 matching 9 bases. Per germline, CDR1 SQVTM and CDR2 ANQGSEA. The CDR3 runs to 15 residues. The CDR3 coding sequence is TGCAGCGTCGCGGGGGGGCTTGGATCGGACAATGAGCAGCTCTTC. Translated, it gives CSVAGGLGSDNEQLF.

This clonotype showed up many times. This chain uses TRBV28 with TRBJ1-4; D gene uncertain. The germline V gene has CDR1 MDHEN and CDR2 SYDVKM. Trimming removed 1 base from V and 5 bases from J, with 2 bases in between. The length of the CDR3 is 12 residues. This chain's CDR3 is CASSLSNEKLFF. In DNA, the CDR3 is TGTGCCAGCAGTTTATCGAATGAAAAACTGTTTTTT.

This clonotype was detected ten times or more. V and J are TRBV2 and TRBJ2-2, with TRBD1 identical over 8 bases. Germline V CDR1 and CDR2: SNHLY, FYNNEI. The length of the CDR3 is 14 residues. Unmatched junction bases numbered 7, after V lost 7 bases and J lost 6 bases. The CDR3 reads CASIRDRRSGELFF. The CDR3 DNA reads as TGTGCCAGCATTCGGGACAGGAGGTCCGGGGAGCTGTTTTTT.

This clonotype has ten or more counts. This chain uses TRBV27 with TRBJ2-2; TRBD1 matches at 7 bases. The CDR3 is 14 amino acids. Germline V gene data show CDR1 as MNHEY and CDR2 as SMNVEV (reference sequence). V gave up 6 bases and J gave up 4 bases; unmatched junction bases: 5. As DNA, the CDR3 is TGTGCCAGCAGCAAGGGGGCGTTCACCGGGGAGCTGTTTTTT. Its translation: CASSKGAFTGELFF.

As to this clonotype: At one end the junction does not follow the germline gene, possibly because of a read error. The gene calls are TRBV30 and TRBJ2-1, with a possible D match to TRBD2 (6 bases). CDR1 is GTSNPN and CDR2 is SVGIG in the germline V gene (reference sequence). This CDR3 is built from 14 residues. The CDR3 loop reads CAWSSGLPHNEQSF. DNA of the CDR3: TGTGCCTGGAGTTCGGGACTGCCCCACAATGAGCAGTCCTTC.

The CDR3 DNA follows: TGTGCCAGCCCCCCGGGACCTAACTATGGCTACACCTTC. Its translation is CASPPGPNYGYTF. This rearrangement joins TRBV5-6 to TRBJ1-2, with D possibly being TRBD1 (5 bases). The germline gives CDR1 SGHDT, CDR2 YYEEEE. V lost 7 bases and J lost 0, with 10 bases in between. The CDR3 covers 13 residues.

This clonotype has ten or more counts. V gene TRBV5-1 combines with J gene TRBJ2-1; 7 bases map to TRBD1. CDR1 and CDR2 (germline): SGHRS, YFSETQ. The CDR3 covers 14 residues. V lost 5 bases to trimming and J lost 5 bases; unmatched junction nucleotides: 7. The CDR3 DNA is TGCGCCAGCAGTCGTCAGGGGGAAAACAATGAGCAGTTCTTC. Its translation: CASSRQGENNEQFF.

As regards this clonotype: This may stem from a read error, because a much larger clone lies one nucleotide away. The V and J genes are TRBV20-1 and TRBJ1-1; the match to TRBD1 covers 7 bases. The germline gives CDR1 DFQATT, CDR2 SNEGSKA (reference sequence). The CDR3 extends over 17 amino acids. In DNA form, the CDR3 reads TGCCGTGCTAGAGTTAAGGCGATCGGGACAGCGAACACTGAAGCTTTCTTT. This encodes CRARVKAIGTANTEAFF.

This clonotype was picked up many times. This rearrangement joins TRBV12-3 or TRBV12-4 to TRBJ2-5; 7 bases line up with TRBD2. The CDR3 covers 15 residues. The J segment lost 2 bases and the V segment lost 4 bases, leaving 7 bases of the junction unmatched. The CDR3 is CASSWVGGGQETQYF. In nucleotides, the CDR3 is TGTGCCAGCAGTTGGGTGGGGGGGGGACAAGAGACCCAGTACTTC.

This clonotype was seen at least ten times. The junction departs from the called germline gene at one end, perhaps through a read error. The chain recombines TRBV5-6 with TRBJ2-3, with D unclear. The CDR3 length is 12 residues. Per germline, CDR1 SGHDT and CDR2 YYEEEE. The CDR3 sequence is CASSLGSDTQYF. The CDR3 bases are TGCGCCAGCAGCTTGGGTTCAGATACGCAGTATTTT.

The sample holds many counts of this clonotype. The chain combines TRBV4-1 with TRBJ2-2; the D gene could be TRBD1 or TRBD2 (5 bases each). Per the germline V gene, CDR1 is MGHRA and CDR2 is YSYEKL. The germline V and J ends were trimmed by 6 bases and 6 bases, with 11 bases remaining between them. The CDR3 is 13 amino acids. The CDR3 coding sequence is TGCGCCAGCAGTCGTACGGGACCCGGGGAGCTGTTTTTT. Translation gives CASSRTGPGELFF.

This clonotype was counted ten times or more. V is TRBV7-8 and J is TRBJ1-4, with TRBD1 matching 7 bases. The CDR3 consists of 15 residues. V shed 1 base and J 3 bases; nucleotides not matched to a gene: 2. Germline loops: CDR1 SGHVS, CDR2 FQNEAQ. DNA for the CDR3: TGTGCCAGCAGCTTAGGCGGGACAGCTAATGAAAAACTGTTTTTT. Translated: CASSLGGTANEKLFF.

The chain combines TRBV2 with TRBJ2-4, with D tentatively TRBD1 (6 bases). Germline V lookup: CDR1 SNHLY, CDR2 FYNNEI. The CDR3 totals 16 residues. Trimming took 6 bases from V and 0 from J, leaving 15 bases between them. The CDR3: CASRIQGSGAKNIQYF. CDR3 bases: TGTGCCAGCAGAATACAGGGAAGCGGAGCCAAAAACATTCAGTACTTC.

On this clonotype: This sequence may be a read error, since a much larger clone differs from it by one base. The rearrangement uses TRBV27 and TRBJ2-7; D possibly matches TRBD1 or TRBD2 (5 bases each). CDR1 and CDR2 (germline): MNHEY, SMNVEV (reference sequence). CDR3 size: 16 residues. CDR3 coding DNA: TGTGCCAGCAGTGCTCAACCGCAGGGAAGGGAGTACGAGCGGTACTTC. Protein: CASSAQPQGREYERYF.